This T cell receptor beta chain was profiled in a study of blood T cell repertoires in COVID-19. At the level of the study: Donors in the United States, Italy and Spain gave samples during acute or convalescent COVID-19. PBMCs, B-cell-depleted T cells, or T cells provided the cDNA or gDNA that made up the material.

Participants were aged roughly 18 to 90 years from approximately 23 US areas. Assignments of participants to cohorts depended upon their own reported clinical history. Using immunoSEQ multiplex PCR, the repertoire was profiled, and TCRdb retains in-frame clones only, with some absent. In the table there are about 220,000 clones, 88% of which are singletons. Germline CDR1 and CDR2: SQVTM and ANQGSEA. This CDR3 contains 15 residues. V was cut by 5 bases and J by 2 bases, with 18 bases left in between. The receptor was derived from a woman in her forties or fifties with acute COVID-19. This chain links TRBV29-1 with TRBJ1-2, with a tentative D call TRBD1 (6 bases). Sequenced: PBMCs or T cells enriched from blood (not recorded which). As DNA, the CDR3 is TGCAGCGTTCTCTTTCGGGCAGGGGTCAACTATGGCTACACCTTC. Translating gives CSVLFRAGVNYGYTF.